This entry concerns a single T cell receptor beta chain. This specimen belongs to a study of T cells in Graves' hyperthyroidism and ophthalmopathy. Researchers took RNA transcripts and amplified the TCR beta CDR3 regions from them. RT-PCR in the first round (using the HTBI primer set) targeted the TCR CDR3. TCRdb independently ran MiXCR on the multiplex PCR reads; one entry per CDR3 protein. The sample yields tens of thousands of distinct CDR3 sequences, under 55% seen once. Patients aged 18 to 65 had newly diagnosed hyperthyroidism that had lasted under 2 months. Diagnostic assessment was based on clinical symptoms, serum thyroxine and TRAb, thyroid ultrasound and orbital computed tomography. The CDR3 has 15 amino acids. Looked up from germline, CDR1 is KGHSH and CDR2 is LQKENI. Trimming left V 6 bases short and J 7 bases short, with 18 bases between.

The sequencing sample was made of blood. This clonotype was sampled from a woman aged 25 to 39 with Graves' hyperthyroidism. The gene calls are TRBV18 and TRBJ1-4, with D maybe TRBD1 (5 bases). The CDR3 DNA follows: TGTGCCAGCTCCCCAACGAGGGGCGCCAGTGAAAAACTGTTTTTT. Protein product: CASSPTRGASEKLFF.